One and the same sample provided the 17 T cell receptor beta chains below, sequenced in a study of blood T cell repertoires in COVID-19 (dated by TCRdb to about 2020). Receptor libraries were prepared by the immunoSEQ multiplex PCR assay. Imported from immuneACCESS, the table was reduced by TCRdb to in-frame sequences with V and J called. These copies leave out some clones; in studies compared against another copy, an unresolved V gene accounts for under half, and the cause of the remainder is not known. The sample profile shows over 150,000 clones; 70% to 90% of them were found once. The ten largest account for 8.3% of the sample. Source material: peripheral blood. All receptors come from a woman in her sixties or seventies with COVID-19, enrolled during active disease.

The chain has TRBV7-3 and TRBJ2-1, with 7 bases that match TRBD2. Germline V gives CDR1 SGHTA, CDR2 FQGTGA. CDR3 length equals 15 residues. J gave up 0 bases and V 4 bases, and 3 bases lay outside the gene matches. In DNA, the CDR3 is TGTGCCAGCAGCTCTAGCGGAAACTCCTACAATGAGCAGTTCTTC. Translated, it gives CASSSSGNSYNEQFF.

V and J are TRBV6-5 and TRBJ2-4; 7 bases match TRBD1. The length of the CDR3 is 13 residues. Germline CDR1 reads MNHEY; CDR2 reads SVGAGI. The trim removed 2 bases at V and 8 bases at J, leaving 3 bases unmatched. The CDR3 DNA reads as TGTGCCAGCAGTTACAACAGGGGTTACATTCAGTACTTC. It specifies CASSYNRGYIQYF.

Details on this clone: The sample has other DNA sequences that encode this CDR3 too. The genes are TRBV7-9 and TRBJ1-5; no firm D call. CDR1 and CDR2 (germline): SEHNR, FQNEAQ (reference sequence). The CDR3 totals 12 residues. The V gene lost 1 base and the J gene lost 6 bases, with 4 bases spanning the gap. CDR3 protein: CASSLDGQPQHF. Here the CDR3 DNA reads TGTGCCAGCAGCTTAGACGGTCAGCCCCAGCATTTT.

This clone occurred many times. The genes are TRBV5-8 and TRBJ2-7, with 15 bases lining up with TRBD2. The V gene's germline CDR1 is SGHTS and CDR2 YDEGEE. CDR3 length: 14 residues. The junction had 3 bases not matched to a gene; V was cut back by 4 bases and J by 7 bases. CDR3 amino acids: CASSGTSGRREQYF. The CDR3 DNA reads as TGTGCCAGCAGCGGGACTAGCGGGAGGAGGGAGCAGTACTTC.

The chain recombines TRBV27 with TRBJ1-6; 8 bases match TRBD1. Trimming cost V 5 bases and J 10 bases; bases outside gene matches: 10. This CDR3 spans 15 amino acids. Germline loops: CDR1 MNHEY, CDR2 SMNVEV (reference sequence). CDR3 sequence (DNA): TGTGCCAGCAGTGCCAGGGGGCGCAGTTTCTCACCCCTCCACTTT. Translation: CASSARGRSFSPLHF.

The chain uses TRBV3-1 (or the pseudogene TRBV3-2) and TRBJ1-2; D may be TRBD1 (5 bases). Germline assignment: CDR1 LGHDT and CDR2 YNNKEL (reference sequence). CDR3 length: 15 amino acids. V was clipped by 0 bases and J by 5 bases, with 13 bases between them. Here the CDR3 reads CASSQDGEDTYGYTF. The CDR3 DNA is TGTGCCAGCAGCCAAGATGGGGAGGACACTTATGGCTACACCTTC.

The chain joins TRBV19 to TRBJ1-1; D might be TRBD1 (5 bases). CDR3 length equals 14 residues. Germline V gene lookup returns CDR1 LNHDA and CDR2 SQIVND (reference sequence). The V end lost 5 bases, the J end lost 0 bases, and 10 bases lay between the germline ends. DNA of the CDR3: TGTGCCAGTAGTGACGAAGGGGTGAACACTGAAGCTTTCTTT. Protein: CASSDEGVNTEAFF.

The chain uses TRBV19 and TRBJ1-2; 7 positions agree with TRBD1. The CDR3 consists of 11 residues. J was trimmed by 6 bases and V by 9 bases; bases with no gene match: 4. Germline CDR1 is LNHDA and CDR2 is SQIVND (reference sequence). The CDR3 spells CASQGGDGYTF. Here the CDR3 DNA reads TGTGCCAGCCAGGGGGGAGATGGCTACACCTTC. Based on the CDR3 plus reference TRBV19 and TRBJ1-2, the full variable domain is DGGITQSPKYLFRKEGQNVTLSCEQNLNHDAMYWYRQDPGQGLRLIYYSQIVNDFQKGDIAEGYSVSREKKESFPLTVTSAQKNPTAFYLCASQGGDGYTFGSGTRLTVV.

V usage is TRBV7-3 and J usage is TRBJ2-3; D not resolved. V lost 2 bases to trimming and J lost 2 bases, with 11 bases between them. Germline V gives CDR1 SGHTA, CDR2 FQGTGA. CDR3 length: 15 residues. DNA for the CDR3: TGTGCCAGCAGCTTATCGGGTAGGATCACAGATACGCAGTATTTT. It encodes CASSLSGRITDTQYF.

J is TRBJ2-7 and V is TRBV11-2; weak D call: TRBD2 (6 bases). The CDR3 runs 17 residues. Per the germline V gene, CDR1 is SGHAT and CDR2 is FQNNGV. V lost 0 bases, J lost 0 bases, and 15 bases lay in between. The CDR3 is CASSLDSLASSSYEQYV. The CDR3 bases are TGTGCCAGCAGCTTAGATTCCCTAGCGTCAAGCTCCTACGAGCAGTACGTC.

The CDR3 loop is CSVDRKNTGELFF. CDR3 DNA: TGCAGCGTTGACAGGAAGAACACCGGGGAGCTGTTTTTT. The chain carries TRBV29-1 and TRBJ2-2; no firm D call. The CDR3 consists of 13 residues. The V and J ends lost 3 bases and 1 base respectively, with 6 bases between them. Germline values: CDR1 SQVTM, CDR2 ANQGSEA.

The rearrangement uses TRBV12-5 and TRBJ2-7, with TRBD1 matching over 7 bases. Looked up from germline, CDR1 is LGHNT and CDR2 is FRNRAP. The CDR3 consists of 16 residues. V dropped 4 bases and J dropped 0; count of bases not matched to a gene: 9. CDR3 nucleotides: TGTGCTAGTGGTTGCTCCGGGACAGCAGTCTCCTACGAGCAGTACGTC. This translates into CASGCSGTAVSYEQYV.

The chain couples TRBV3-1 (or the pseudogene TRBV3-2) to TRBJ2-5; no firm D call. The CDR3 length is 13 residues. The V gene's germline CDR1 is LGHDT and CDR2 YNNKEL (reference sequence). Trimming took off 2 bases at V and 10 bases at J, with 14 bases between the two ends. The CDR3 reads CASSQFARSVQYF. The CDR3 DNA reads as TGTGCCAGCAGCCAATTTGCTAGGTCGGTCCAGTACTTC.

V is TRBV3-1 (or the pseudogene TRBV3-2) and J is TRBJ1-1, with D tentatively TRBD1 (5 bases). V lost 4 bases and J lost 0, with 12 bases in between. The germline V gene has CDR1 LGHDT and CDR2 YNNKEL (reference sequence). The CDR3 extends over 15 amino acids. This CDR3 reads CASSRSRAMNTEAFF. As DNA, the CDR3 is TGTGCCAGCAGCCGCTCCAGGGCGATGAACACTGAAGCTTTCTTT.

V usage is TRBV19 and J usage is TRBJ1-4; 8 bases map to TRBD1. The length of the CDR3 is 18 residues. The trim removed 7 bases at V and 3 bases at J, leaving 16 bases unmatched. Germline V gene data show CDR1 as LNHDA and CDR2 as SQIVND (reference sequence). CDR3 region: CASIPTGAEGFSNEKLFF. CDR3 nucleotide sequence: TGTGCCAGTATTCCGACAGGGGCGGAGGGCTTTTCTAATGAAAAACTGTTTTTT.

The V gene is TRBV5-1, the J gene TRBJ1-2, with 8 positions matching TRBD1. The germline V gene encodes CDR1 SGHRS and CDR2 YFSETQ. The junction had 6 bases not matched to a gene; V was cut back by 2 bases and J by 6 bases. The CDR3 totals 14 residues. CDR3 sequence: CASSFQTGVDGYTF. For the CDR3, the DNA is TGCGCCAGCAGCTTCCAGACAGGGGTTGATGGCTACACCTTC.

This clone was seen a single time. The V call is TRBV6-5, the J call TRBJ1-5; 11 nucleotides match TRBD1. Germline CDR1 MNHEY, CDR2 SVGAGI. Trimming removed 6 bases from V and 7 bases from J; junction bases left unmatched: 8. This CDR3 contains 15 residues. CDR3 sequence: CASRPGQGAEQPQHF. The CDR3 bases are TGTGCCAGCAGGCCTGGACAGGGGGCCGAACAGCCCCAGCATTTT.